This TCR beta chain was recovered during a study of T cell repertoires in cytomegalovirus infection. In the case of this clonotype: What it recognizes is unknown.

TCRdb analysed the reads with MiXCR anew, one entry per CDR3 protein. The data show about a million distinct CDR3 sequences, roughly 31% seen once. Deletions cut 6 bases from V and 3 bases from J, with 9 bases between. The germline CDR1 and CDR2 sequences are MNHEY and SVGAGI. This CDR3 region has 13 residues. This chain uses TRBV6-5 with TRBJ2-1, with unresolved D. The sequencing used cultured CD8+ T cells from PBMCs, collected from culture after CMV antigen stimulation. The sequence was collected from a human donor in good health (CMV status not recorded). Some clones in this sample may be carry-over from other donors' samples. CDR3 bases: TGTGCCAGCAGCTACGCCGGCTACAATGAGCAGTTCTTC. Its protein product is CASSYAGYNEQFF.